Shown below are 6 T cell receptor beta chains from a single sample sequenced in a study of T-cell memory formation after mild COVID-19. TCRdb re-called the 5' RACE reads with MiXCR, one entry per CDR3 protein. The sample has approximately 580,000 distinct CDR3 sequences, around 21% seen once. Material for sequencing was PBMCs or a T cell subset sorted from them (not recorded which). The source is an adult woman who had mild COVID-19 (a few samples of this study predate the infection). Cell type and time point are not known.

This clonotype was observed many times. CDR3 DNA: TGTGCCAGCAGACCGGGACCGAGCACAGATACGCAGTATTTT. Protein sequence: CASRPGPSTDTQYF. The J gene is TRBJ2-3, the V gene TRBV12-3 or TRBV12-4; D tentatively reads TRBD1 or TRBD2 (5 bases each). V was pared by 6 bases and J by 0 bases, with 10 bases between. CDR3 length: 14 residues.

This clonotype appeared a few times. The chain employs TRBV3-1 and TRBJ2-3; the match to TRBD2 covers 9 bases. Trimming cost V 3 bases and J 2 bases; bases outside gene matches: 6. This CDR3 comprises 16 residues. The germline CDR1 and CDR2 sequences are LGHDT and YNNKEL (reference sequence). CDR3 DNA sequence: TGTGCCAGCAGCCAGACGAGCGGGGGGCCCACAGATACGCAGTATTTT. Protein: CASSQTSGGPTDTQYF.

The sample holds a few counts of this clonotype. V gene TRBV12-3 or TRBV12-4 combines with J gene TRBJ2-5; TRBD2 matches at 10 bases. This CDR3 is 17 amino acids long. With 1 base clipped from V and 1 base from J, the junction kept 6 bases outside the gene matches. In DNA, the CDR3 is TGTGCCAGCAGTTTAGGGGCTAGCGGGAGCGCCCAAGAGACCCAGTACTTC. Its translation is CASSLGASGSAQETQYF.

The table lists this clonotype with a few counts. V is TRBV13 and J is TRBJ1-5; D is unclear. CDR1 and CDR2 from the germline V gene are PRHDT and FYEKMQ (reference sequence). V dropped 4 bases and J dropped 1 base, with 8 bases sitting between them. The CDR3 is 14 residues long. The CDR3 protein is CASSSGISNQPQHF. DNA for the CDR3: TGTGCCAGCAGCTCTGGGATCAGCAATCAGCCCCAGCATTTT.

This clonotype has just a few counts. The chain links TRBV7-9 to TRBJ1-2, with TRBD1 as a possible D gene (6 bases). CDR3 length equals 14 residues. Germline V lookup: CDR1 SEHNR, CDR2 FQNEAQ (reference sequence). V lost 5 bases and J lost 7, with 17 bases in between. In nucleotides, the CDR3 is TGTGCCAGCAGCCCATACGGGGGCGGCCGTGGCTACACCTTC. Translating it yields CASSPYGGGRGYTF.

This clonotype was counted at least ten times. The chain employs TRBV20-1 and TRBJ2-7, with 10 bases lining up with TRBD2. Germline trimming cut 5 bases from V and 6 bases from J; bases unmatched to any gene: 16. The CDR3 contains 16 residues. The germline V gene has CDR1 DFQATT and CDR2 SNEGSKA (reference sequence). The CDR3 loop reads CSAGMGMERGGREQYF. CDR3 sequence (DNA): TGCAGTGCTGGCATGGGAATGGAGCGGGGGGGCCGCGAGCAGTACTTC.